One and the same sample provided the 18 T cell receptor beta chains below, sequenced in a study of CD8 T cell repertoires and HIV-1 epitope variants. TCRdb's copy holds only in-frame clones and misses some; the assay was immunoSEQ multiplex PCR. The sample shows under 100,000 clones, 74% of them seen only once. What was sequenced was uncultured baseline CD8+ T cells from peripheral blood mononuclear cells (PBMCs). All receptors derive from a male donor with HIV.

This clone was seen more than once but under ten times. The rearrangement uses TRBV5-1 and TRBJ1-2; D remains unclear. CDR1 is SGHRS and CDR2 is YFSETQ in the germline V gene. Trimming took off 2 bases at V and 4 bases at J, with 12 bases between the two ends. The CDR3 is 14 residues long. As DNA, the CDR3 is TGCGCCAGCAGCTTAGCACCCACGGGCTATGGCTACACCTTC. Translated, it gives CASSLAPTGYGYTF.

The rearrangement joins TRBV27 to TRBJ2-7; TRBD2 matches at 15 bases. J lost 4 bases, V lost 2 bases, and 6 bases had no gene match. Germline assignment: CDR1 MNHEY and CDR2 SMNVEV (reference sequence). CDR3 size: 17 residues. CDR3 residues: CASSLRGTSGGYYEQYF. CDR3 sequence (DNA): TGTGCCAGCAGTTTACGGGGGACTAGCGGGGGGTATTACGAGCAGTACTTC.

This clone appeared a single time. The CDR3 spells CASSLAGPASGAYTF. CDR3 coding DNA: TGTGCCAGCAGCTTAGCGGGTCCGGCATCCGGTGCCTACACCTTC. The chain uses TRBV7-2 and TRBJ1-2; D uncertain. The germline V gene encodes CDR1 SGHTA and CDR2 FQGNSA. The CDR3 is 15 residues long. Trimming took 0 bases from V and 10 from J, leaving 18 bases between them.

The CDR3 is CASSLGWTGSYNEQFF. CDR3 coding DNA: TGCGCCAGCAGCTTGGGCTGGACCGGCTCCTACAATGAGCAGTTCTTC. This chain joins TRBV5-1 and TRBJ2-1; D gene unclear. CDR1 is SGHRS and CDR2 is YFSETQ in the germline V gene. Trimming stripped 0 bases from V and 0 bases from J, with 10 bases between. This CDR3 contains 16 residues.

V usage is TRBV7-9 and J usage is TRBJ2-1; 16 bases match TRBD2. Trimming cost V 3 bases and J 3 bases; bases outside gene matches: 5. Germline CDR1 reads SEHNR; CDR2 reads FQNEAQ (reference sequence). CDR3 size: 18 residues. CDR3 sequence (DNA): TGTGCCAGCAGCTTTAGGGGACTAGCGGGAGGGGACTACAATGAGCAGTTCTTC. Translation gives CASSFRGLAGGDYNEQFF.

The V gene is TRBV7-6, the J gene TRBJ2-7, with D tentatively TRBD1 or TRBD2 (5 bases each). The CDR3 totals 14 residues. Germline loops: CDR1 SGHVS, CDR2 FNYEAQ. The V and J ends lost 8 bases and 1 base respectively, with 15 bases between them. CDR3 sequence: CASGPGTGSYEQYF. In DNA, the CDR3 is TGTGCCAGCGGTCCCGGGACGGGTTCCTACGAGCAGTACTTC.

This rearrangement joins TRBV5-4 to TRBJ1-1; TRBD1 agrees at 7 bases. The CDR3 covers 14 residues. Losses at the gene ends were 4 bases for V and 0 bases for J; bases not matched to a gene: 3. Per the germline V gene, CDR1 is SGHNT and CDR2 is YYREEE (reference sequence). The CDR3 here is CASSIQGLNTEAFF. CDR3 sequence (DNA): TGTGCCAGCAGCATACAGGGGTTGAACACTGAAGCTTTCTTT.

The chain carries TRBV6-5 and TRBJ2-1; either TRBD1 or TRBD2 may supply D (5 bases each). This CDR3 is built from 12 residues. With 6 bases removed from V and 12 bases from J, the gap between germline ends came to 15 bases. CDR1 MNHEY and CDR2 SVGAGI come from the germline V gene. CDR3 in DNA: TGTGCCAGCAGACAATCGGGACCTTGGCAGTTCTTC. It codes for CASRQSGPWQFF.

The rearrangement links TRBV9 to TRBJ1-1; TRBD1 might be the D (5 bases). The length of the CDR3 is 13 residues. Looked up from germline, CDR1 is SGDLS and CDR2 is YYNGEE. The germline V and J ends were trimmed by 3 bases and 4 bases, with 10 bases remaining between them. CDR3 DNA: TGTGCCAGCAGCGACGGGGGGACCACTGAAGCTTTCTTT. As protein: CASSDGGTTEAFF.

The chain carries TRBV28 and TRBJ1-2; 7 nucleotides line up with TRBD1. The V segment lost 3 bases and the J segment 8 bases; nucleotides outside the gene matches: 12. CDR1 is MDHEN and CDR2 is SYDVKM in the germline V gene. The CDR3 totals 15 residues. The CDR3 is CASSLGVGGARGYTF. The CDR3 DNA is TGTGCCAGCAGTTTGGGCGTAGGGGGCGCACGGGGCTACACCTTC.

As to this clone: At one of its ends the junction is not consistent with the germline gene, which may arise from a read error. J is TRBJ1-5 and V is TRBV4-1; no clear D gene. Germline CDR1 is MGHRA and CDR2 is YSYEKL. The CDR3 is made up of 13 amino acids. Written as DNA, the CDR3 is TGTGCCAGCAGCCAAGCAGGCGGACAGCCCCAGCATTTT. Protein sequence: CASSQAGGQPQHF.

This sequence joins TRBV4-3 and TRBJ1-4; D remains unclear. In germline, CDR1 is LGHNA, CDR2 YSLEER. The CDR3 extends over 15 amino acids. V lost 1 base and J lost 2, with 8 bases in between. CDR3 sequence reads: CASSQGGNTNEKLFF. The CDR3 DNA follows: TGCGCCAGCAGCCAAGGAGGGAACACTAATGAAAAACTGTTTTTT.

The V and J genes are TRBV29-1 and TRBJ2-7, with 10 bases lining up with TRBD1. Germline V CDR1 and CDR2: SQVTM, ANQGSEA. This CDR3 region has 13 residues. Trimming removed 1 base from V and 4 bases from J; junction bases left unmatched: 1. Here the CDR3 reads CSVEGQGAYEQYF. The CDR3 DNA reads as TGCAGCGTTGAAGGACAGGGGGCGTACGAGCAGTACTTC.

The chain links TRBV5-4 to TRBJ2-3, with 7 positions matching TRBD1. Germline V gene lookup returns CDR1 SGHNT and CDR2 YYREEE (reference sequence). Germline trimming cut 10 bases from V and 5 bases from J; bases unmatched to any gene: 10. This CDR3 is 13 amino acids long. CDR3 residues: CAGKMTGIDTQYF. The CDR3 DNA reads as TGTGCCGGAAAGATGACAGGGATAGATACGCAGTATTTT. The whole variable domain, remainder taken from reference TRBV5-4 and TRBJ2-3, is ETGVTQSPTHLIKTRGQQVTLRCSSQSGHNTVSWYQQALGQGPQFIFQYYREEENGRGNFPPRFSGLQFPNYSSELNVNALELDDSALYLCAGKMTGIDTQYFGPGTRLTVL.

There are a few counts of this clone. The V and J genes are TRBV10-1 and TRBJ1-3; D is undetermined. Trimming took 4 bases from V and 4 from J, leaving 8 bases between them. Germline V CDR1 and CDR2: WNHNN, SYGVQD (reference sequence). The CDR3 consists of 13 residues. The CDR3 DNA reads TGCGCCAGCAGTGTAGGGTCCGGAAACACCATATATTTT. This encodes CASSVGSGNTIYF.

The genes are TRBV4-2 and TRBJ2-3, with D unresolved. Per the germline V gene, CDR1 is LGHNA and CDR2 is YNFKEQ. The V gene lost 4 bases and the J gene lost 3 bases, with 14 bases spanning the gap. This CDR3 region has 15 residues. The CDR3 reads CASSPYTGSTDTQYF. CDR3 coding DNA: TGTGCCAGCAGCCCATACACCGGGTCTACAGATACGCAGTATTTT.

The V and J genes are TRBV7-9 and TRBJ1-1; D gene uncertain. Germline CDR1 and CDR2: SEHNR and FQNEAQ (reference sequence). V shed 2 bases and J shed 1 base, with 8 bases lying between them. This CDR3 contains 14 residues. CDR3 sequence: CASSLFGENTEAFF. The CDR3 DNA follows: TGTGCCAGCAGCTTATTTGGGGAGAACACTGAAGCTTTCTTT.

Note on this clone: At one of its ends the junction is not consistent with the germline gene, which may arise from a read error. The chain recombines TRBV14 with TRBJ2-7; 9 bases map to TRBD1. CDR1 and CDR2 (germline): SGHDN, FVKESK. The CDR3 covers 16 residues. CDR3 loop: CASTQGRGQGSYEQYF. CDR3 nucleotides: TGTGCCAGCACCCAAGGACGGGGACAGGGATCCTACGAGCAGTACTTC.